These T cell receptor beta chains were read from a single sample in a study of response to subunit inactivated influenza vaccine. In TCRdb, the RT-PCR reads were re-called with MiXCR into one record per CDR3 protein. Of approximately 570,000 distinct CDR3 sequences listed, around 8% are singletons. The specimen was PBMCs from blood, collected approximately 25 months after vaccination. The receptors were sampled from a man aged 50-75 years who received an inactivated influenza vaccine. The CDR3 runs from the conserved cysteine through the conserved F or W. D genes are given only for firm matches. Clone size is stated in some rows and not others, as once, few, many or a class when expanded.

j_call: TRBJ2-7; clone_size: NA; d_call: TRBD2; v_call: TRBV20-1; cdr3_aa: CSAAPLTSRPYEQYF; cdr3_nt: TGCAGTGCTGCGCCCCTGACTAGCCGCCCCTACGAGCAGTACTTC
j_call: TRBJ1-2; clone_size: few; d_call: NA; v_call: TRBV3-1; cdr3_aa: CASSNHDLRDLGYGYTF; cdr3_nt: TGTGCCAGCAGCAACCACGACTTACGGGACCTGGGGTATGGCTACACCTTC
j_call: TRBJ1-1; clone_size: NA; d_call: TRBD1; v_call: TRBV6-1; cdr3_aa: CASGRTGGAPSVAFF; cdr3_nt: TGTGCCAGCGGAAGAACAGGGGGCGCGCCCTCTGTAGCTTTCTTT
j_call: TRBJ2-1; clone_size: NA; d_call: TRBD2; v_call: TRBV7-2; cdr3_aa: CASSPRGSGRAREQFF; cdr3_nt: TGTGCCAGCAGCCCGAGGGGCAGCGGGAGGGCACGTGAGCAGTTCTTC
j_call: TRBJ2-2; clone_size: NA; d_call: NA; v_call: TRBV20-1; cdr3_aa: CSAPVGGRANTGELFF; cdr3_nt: TGCAGTGCTCCCGTCGGCGGGCGCGCGAACACCGGGGAGCTGTTTTTT
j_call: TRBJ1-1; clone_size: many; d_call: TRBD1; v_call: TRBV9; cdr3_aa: CASSPRTGDTEAFF; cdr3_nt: TGTGCCAGCAGCCCCCGGACAGGGGACACTGAAGCTTTCTTT
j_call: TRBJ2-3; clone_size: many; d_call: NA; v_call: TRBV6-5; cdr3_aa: CASSYSLPTSTDTQYF; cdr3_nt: TGTGCCAGCAGTTACTCTCTCCCAACTAGCACAGATACGCAGTATTTT
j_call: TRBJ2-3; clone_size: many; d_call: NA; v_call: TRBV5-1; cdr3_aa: CASSFGVADTQYF; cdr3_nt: TGCGCCAGCAGCTTTGGGGTAGCGGATACGCAGTATTTT
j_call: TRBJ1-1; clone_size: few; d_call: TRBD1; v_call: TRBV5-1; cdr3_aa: CATKPQGADTEAFF; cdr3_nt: TGCGCCACCAAACCTCAGGGGGCGGACACTGAAGCTTTCTTT
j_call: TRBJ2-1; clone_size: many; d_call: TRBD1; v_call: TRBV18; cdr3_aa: CASHQDRGLYNEQFF; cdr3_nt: TGTGCCAGCCACCAAGACAGGGGGCTCTACAATGAGCAGTTCTTC
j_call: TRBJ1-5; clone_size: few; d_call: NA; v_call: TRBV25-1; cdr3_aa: CASSEFHNNQPQHF; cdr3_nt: TGTGCCAGCAGTGAATTCCATAATAATCAGCCCCAGCATTTT
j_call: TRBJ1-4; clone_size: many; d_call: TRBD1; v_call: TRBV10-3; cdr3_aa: CAISVTGGSEEKLFF; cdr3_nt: TGTGCCATCAGTGTCACAGGGGGGAGCGAAGAAAAACTGTTTTTT
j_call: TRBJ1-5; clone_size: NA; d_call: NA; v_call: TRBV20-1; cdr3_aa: CSARVRQENQHF; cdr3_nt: TGCAGTGCTAGAGTGAGGCAAGAGAATCAGCATTTT
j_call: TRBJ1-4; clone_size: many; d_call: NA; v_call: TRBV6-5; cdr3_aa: CASSYRVNNEKLFF; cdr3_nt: TGTGCCAGCAGTTACCGGGTCAATAATGAAAAACTGTTTTTT
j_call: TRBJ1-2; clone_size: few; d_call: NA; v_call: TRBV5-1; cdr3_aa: CASSFDRYGYTF; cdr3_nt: TGCGCCAGCAGCTTCGATAGGTATGGCTACACCTTC
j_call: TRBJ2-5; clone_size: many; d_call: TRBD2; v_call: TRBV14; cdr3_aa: CASSQFGTSGETQYF; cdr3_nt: TGTGCCAGCAGCCAATTCGGGACTAGCGGTGAGACCCAGTACTTC
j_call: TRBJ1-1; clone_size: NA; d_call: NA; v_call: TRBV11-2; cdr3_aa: CASSLAFGHAEAFF; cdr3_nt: TGTGCCAGCAGCTTAGCGTTTGGACACGCTGAAGCTTTCTTT
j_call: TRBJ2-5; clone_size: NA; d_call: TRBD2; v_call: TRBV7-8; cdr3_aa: CASSLWRGGPQETQYF; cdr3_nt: TGTGCCAGCAGCTTATGGCGCGGGGGGCCGCAAGAGACCCAGTACTTC
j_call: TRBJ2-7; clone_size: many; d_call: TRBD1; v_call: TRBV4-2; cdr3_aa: CASSQTGYVDEQYF; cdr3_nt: TGTGCCAGCAGCCAGACAGGGTACGTGGACGAGCAGTACTTC
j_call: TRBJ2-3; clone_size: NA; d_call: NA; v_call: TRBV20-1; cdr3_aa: CSATGRADSYTQYF; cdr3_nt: TGCAGTGCTACTGGCAGGGCTGACTCTTATACGCAGTATTTT
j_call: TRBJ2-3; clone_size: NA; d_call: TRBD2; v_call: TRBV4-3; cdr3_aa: CASSPSPSGTSTDTQYF; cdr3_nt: TGCGCCAGCAGCCCCTCCCCTAGCGGGACTAGCACAGATACGCAGTATTTT
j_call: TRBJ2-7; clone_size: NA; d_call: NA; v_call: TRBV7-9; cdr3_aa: CASSLRTDSYEQYF; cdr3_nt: TGTGCCAGCAGCTTACGGACCGATTCCTACGAGCAGTACTTC
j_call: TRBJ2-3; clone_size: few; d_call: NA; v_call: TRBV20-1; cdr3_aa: CSARGQGFTDTQYF; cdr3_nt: TGCAGTGCTAGGGGTCAGGGGTTCACAGATACGCAGTATTTT
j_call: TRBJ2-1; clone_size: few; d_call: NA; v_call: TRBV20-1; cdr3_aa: CSARVGTGRTNNEQFF; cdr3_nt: TGCAGTGCTAGAGTTGGGACCGGACGGACAAACAATGAGCAGTTCTTC
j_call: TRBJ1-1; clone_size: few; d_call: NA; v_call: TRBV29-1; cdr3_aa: CSVFPGGANTEAFF; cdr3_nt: TGCAGCGTTTTTCCGGGGGGGGCGAACACTGAAGCTTTCTTT